Listed below are T cell receptor beta chains from one sample, sequenced in a study of shared clonotypes between healthy human individuals. Repertoires were generated with immunoSEQ multiplex PCR, while TCRdb's copy carries only in-frame clones and drops some. The sample records fewer than 350,000 clones, around 87% being singletons. The specimen sequenced was memory CD8+ T cells sorted from blood. The origin of the receptors is a man aged 18 to 35 in good health. Both conserved end residues are part of each CDR3. A D gene is named only where the DNA matches it firmly. The size of a clone is reported for some rows only, either as once, few or many, or as a class for expanded clones.

J gene: TRBJ1-6; clone size: .; D gene: .; V gene: TRBV27; CDR3 protein: CASSELSYNSPLHF; CDR3 DNA: TGTGCCAGCAGCGAGCTTTCCTATAATTCACCCCTCCACTTT
J gene: TRBJ1-1; clone size: .; D gene: .; V gene: TRBV9; CDR3 protein: CASSVMGDTEAFF; CDR3 DNA: TGTGCCAGCAGCGTAATGGGAGATACTGAAGCTTTCTTT
J gene: TRBJ2-3; clone size: .; D gene: TRBD2; V gene: TRBV27; CDR3 protein: CASTSRSGSGDTQYF; CDR3 DNA: TGTGCCAGCACCTCAAGGAGCGGGAGCGGGGATACGCAGTATTTT
J gene: TRBJ2-7; clone size: .; D gene: .; V gene: TRBV30; CDR3 protein: CAWRTDSQRQGQYF; CDR3 DNA: TGTGCCTGGAGAACTGACAGCCAAAGGCAAGGGCAGTACTTC
J gene: TRBJ2-7; clone size: .; D gene: TRBD1; V gene: TRBV2; CDR3 protein: CASSELAGGRFYEQYF; CDR3 DNA: TGTGCCAGCAGTGAGCTAGCAGGGGGCCGGTTCTACGAGCAGTACTTC
J gene: TRBJ2-1; clone size: .; D gene: TRBD2; V gene: TRBV27; CDR3 protein: CASSYHLAGGPREQFF; CDR3 DNA: TGTGCCAGCAGTTATCATCTAGCGGGAGGGCCGAGGGAGCAGTTCTTC
J gene: TRBJ2-7; clone size: .; D gene: TRBD1; V gene: TRBV4-1; CDR3 protein: CASSLQAGGEQYF; CDR3 DNA: TGCGCCAGCAGCCTCCAGGCAGGGGGCGAGCAGTACTTC
J gene: TRBJ2-5; clone size: once; D gene: TRBD1; V gene: TRBV28; CDR3 protein: CASRSFGTGGQETQYF; CDR3 DNA: TGTGCCAGCAGATCGTTCGGGACAGGGGGTCAAGAGACCCAGTACTTC
J gene: TRBJ2-7; clone size: .; D gene: .; V gene: TRBV7-8; CDR3 protein: CASSLAGDGVNLYEQYF; CDR3 DNA: TGTGCCAGCAGCTTAGCTGGAGACGGAGTTAACCTCTACGAGCAGTACTTC
J gene: TRBJ2-2; clone size: .; D gene: .; V gene: TRBV25-1; CDR3 protein: CASSKDELEGELFF; CDR3 DNA: TGTGCCAGCTCAAAGGACGAGTTAGAGGGGGAGCTGTTTTTT
J gene: TRBJ2-2; clone size: .; D gene: .; V gene: TRBV6-5; CDR3 protein: CASSSTGELFF; CDR3 DNA: TGTGCCAGCAGCAGCACCGGGGAGCTGTTTTTT
J gene: TRBJ2-1; clone size: .; D gene: .; V gene: TRBV27; CDR3 protein: CASSSEIEQFF; CDR3 DNA: TGTGCCAGCAGTTCAGAAATTGAGCAGTTCTTC
J gene: TRBJ1-5; clone size: .; D gene: .; V gene: TRBV19; CDR3 protein: CASSIPGGQPPQHF; CDR3 DNA: TGTGCCAGTAGTATCCCCGGGGGTCAGCCGCCCCAGCATTTT
J gene: TRBJ2-7; clone size: .; D gene: .; V gene: TRBV5-1; CDR3 protein: CASSLARDHEQYF; CDR3 DNA: TGCGCCAGCAGCTTGGCCAGGGACCACGAGCAGTACTTC
J gene: TRBJ2-7; clone size: .; D gene: .; V gene: TRBV30; CDR3 protein: CAWSEGYSYEQYF; CDR3 DNA: TGTGCCTGGAGTGAGGGGTACTCCTACGAGCAGTACTTC
J gene: TRBJ2-3; clone size: .; D gene: .; V gene: TRBV7-6; CDR3 protein: CASSQPDPDTQYF; CDR3 DNA: TGTGCCAGCAGCCAACCCGATCCGGATACGCAGTATTTT
J gene: TRBJ1-3; clone size: .; D gene: TRBD1; V gene: TRBV28; CDR3 protein: CASSTGGEGSGNTIYF; CDR3 DNA: TGTGCCAGCAGTACAGGGGGCGAGGGCTCTGGAAACACCATATATTTT
J gene: TRBJ2-1; clone size: .; D gene: TRBD1; V gene: TRBV7-9; CDR3 protein: CASSSGQGAMVWVQFF; CDR3 DNA: TGTGCCAGCAGCTCTGGACAGGGGGCAATGGTTTGGGTGCAGTTCTTC
J gene: TRBJ1-5; clone size: .; D gene: .; V gene: TRBV6-5; CDR3 protein: CASSYGDGTQPQHF; CDR3 DNA: TGTGCCAGCAGTTACGGGGACGGGACACAGCCCCAGCATTTT
J gene: TRBJ2-7; clone size: once; D gene: .; V gene: TRBV25-1; CDR3 protein: CASSELGAEFYEQYF; CDR3 DNA: TGTGCCAGCAGTGAATTAGGGGCGGAGTTCTACGAGCAGTACTTC
J gene: TRBJ2-7; clone size: .; D gene: TRBD2; V gene: TRBV5-5; CDR3 protein: CASSLQGLAGDEQYF; CDR3 DNA: TGTGCCAGCAGCTTGCAGGGACTAGCAGGCGACGAGCAGTACTTC
J gene: TRBJ1-6; clone size: once; D gene: TRBD1; V gene: TRBV5-1; CDR3 protein: CASSLGTGARNSPLHF; CDR3 DNA: TGCGCCAGCAGCCTCGGGACAGGGGCCCGTAATTCACCCCTCCACTTT
J gene: TRBJ1-1; clone size: .; D gene: .; V gene: TRBV5-1; CDR3 protein: CASRIDLLGTEAFF; CDR3 DNA: TGCGCCAGCAGAATAGACCTTTTGGGCACTGAAGCTTTCTTT
J gene: TRBJ2-7; clone size: once; D gene: .; V gene: TRBV7-8; CDR3 protein: CASSPLATTTYEQYF; CDR3 DNA: TGTGCCAGCAGTCCGTTGGCTACTACTACCTACGAGCAGTACTTC
J gene: TRBJ2-1; clone size: .; D gene: TRBD2; V gene: TRBV6-5; CDR3 protein: CASSPRGGNSYEQFF; CDR3 DNA: TGTGCCAGCAGTCCTCGGGGGGGGAATTCCTATGAGCAGTTCTTC
J gene: TRBJ1-1; clone size: .; D gene: TRBD1; V gene: TRBV5-5; CDR3 protein: CASSLGTGSEAFF; CDR3 DNA: TGTGCCAGCAGCTTGGGGACAGGGAGTGAAGCTTTCTTT
J gene: TRBJ2-7; clone size: .; D gene: .; V gene: TRBV19; CDR3 protein: CASGQYYEQYF; CDR3 DNA: TGTGCCAGCGGACAGTACTACGAGCAGTACTTC
J gene: TRBJ2-7; clone size: .; D gene: TRBD1; V gene: TRBV6-5; CDR3 protein: CASSAQGAYEQYF; CDR3 DNA: TGTGCCAGCAGTGCACAGGGGGCTTACGAGCAGTACTTC
J gene: TRBJ1-2; clone size: .; D gene: TRBD1; V gene: TRBV7-3; CDR3 protein: CASSLGQGRNYGYTF; CDR3 DNA: TGTGCCAGCAGCTTAGGACAGGGACGTAACTATGGCTACACCTTC
J gene: TRBJ2-2; clone size: .; D gene: .; V gene: TRBV4-1; CDR3 protein: CASSPRRGDRIGELFF; CDR3 DNA: TGCGCCAGCAGCCCCCGGAGGGGGGACCGAATTGGGGAGCTGTTTTTT
J gene: TRBJ1-1; clone size: .; D gene: TRBD1; V gene: TRBV30; CDR3 protein: CAWSVGQGARTEAFF; CDR3 DNA: TGTGCCTGGAGTGTAGGGCAGGGGGCCAGGACTGAAGCTTTCTTT
J gene: TRBJ1-1; clone size: .; D gene: .; V gene: TRBV5-1; CDR3 protein: CASSFARANTEAFF; CDR3 DNA: TGCGCCAGCAGCTTTGCCAGGGCGAACACTGAAGCTTTCTTT
J gene: TRBJ1-6; clone size: .; D gene: .; V gene: TRBV5-1; CDR3 protein: CASSLAGKAYNSPLHF; CDR3 DNA: TGCGCCAGCAGCTTGGCAGGAAAAGCCTATAATTCACCCCTCCACTTT
J gene: TRBJ2-5; clone size: .; D gene: .; V gene: TRBV7-6; CDR3 protein: CASSLGWTDFYETQYF; CDR3 DNA: TGTGCCAGCAGCTTAGGATGGACAGATTTTTATGAGACCCAGTACTTC
J gene: TRBJ2-7; clone size: .; D gene: .; V gene: TRBV19; CDR3 protein: CASSIRGRSYEQYF; CDR3 DNA: TGTGCCAGTAGTATAAGGGGTCGGTCCTACGAGCAGTACTTC
J gene: TRBJ2-2; clone size: once; D gene: TRBD2; V gene: TRBV9; CDR3 protein: CASTIGGASGELFF; CDR3 DNA: TGTGCCAGCACCATCGGGGGGGCCAGCGGGGAGCTGTTTTTT
J gene: TRBJ2-1; clone size: .; D gene: TRBD2; V gene: TRBV27; CDR3 protein: CASTLAGGYEQFF; CDR3 DNA: TGTGCCAGCACCCTAGCGGGGGGGTATGAGCAGTTCTTC
J gene: TRBJ2-7; clone size: .; D gene: TRBD1; V gene: TRBV19; CDR3 protein: CASGSGTGSYEQYF; CDR3 DNA: TGTGCCAGTGGATCCGGGACAGGGTCCTACGAGCAGTACTTC
J gene: TRBJ2-7; clone size: .; D gene: .; V gene: TRBV5-1; CDR3 protein: CASSSAGYEQYF; CDR3 DNA: TGCGCCAGCAGCTCCGCAGGATACGAGCAGTACTTC
J gene: TRBJ1-5; clone size: .; D gene: .; V gene: TRBV27; CDR3 protein: CASSLWFMGGIPNQPQHF; CDR3 DNA: TGTGCCAGCAGTTTATGGTTTATGGGAGGGATTCCCAATCAGCCCCAGCATTTT
J gene: TRBJ2-7; clone size: .; D gene: .; V gene: TRBV7-7; CDR3 protein: CASSLLGESEQYF; CDR3 DNA: TGTGCTAGCAGCTTACTCGGGGAGTCCGAGCAGTACTTC
J gene: TRBJ2-2; clone size: .; D gene: TRBD2; V gene: TRBV4-2; CDR3 protein: CASSHPVGLDDTGELFF; CDR3 DNA: TGTGCCAGCAGCCACCCCGTGGGACTAGACGACACCGGGGAGCTGTTTTTT
J gene: TRBJ2-5; clone size: .; D gene: TRBD1; V gene: TRBV29-1; CDR3 protein: CSDLDRGGKTQYF; CDR3 DNA: TGCAGCGACCTCGACAGGGGCGGGAAGACCCAGTACTTC
J gene: TRBJ1-2; clone size: once; D gene: .; V gene: TRBV9; CDR3 protein: CASGAGVQKGYTF; CDR3 DNA: TGTGCCAGCGGGGCAGGGGTCCAGAAGGGCTACACCTTC
J gene: TRBJ2-7; clone size: .; D gene: .; V gene: TRBV9; CDR3 protein: CASSVGDSYEQYF; CDR3 DNA: TGTGCCAGCAGCGTAGGGGACTCGTACGAGCAGTACTTC
J gene: TRBJ2-7; clone size: .; D gene: .; V gene: TRBV5-1; CDR3 protein: CASSPDAYEQYF; CDR3 DNA: TGCGCCAGCAGCCCGGACGCATACGAGCAGTACTTC
J gene: TRBJ2-2; clone size: .; D gene: .; V gene: TRBV10-3; CDR3 protein: CAIGLNTGELFF; CDR3 DNA: TGTGCCATCGGGCTGAACACCGGGGAGCTGTTTTTT